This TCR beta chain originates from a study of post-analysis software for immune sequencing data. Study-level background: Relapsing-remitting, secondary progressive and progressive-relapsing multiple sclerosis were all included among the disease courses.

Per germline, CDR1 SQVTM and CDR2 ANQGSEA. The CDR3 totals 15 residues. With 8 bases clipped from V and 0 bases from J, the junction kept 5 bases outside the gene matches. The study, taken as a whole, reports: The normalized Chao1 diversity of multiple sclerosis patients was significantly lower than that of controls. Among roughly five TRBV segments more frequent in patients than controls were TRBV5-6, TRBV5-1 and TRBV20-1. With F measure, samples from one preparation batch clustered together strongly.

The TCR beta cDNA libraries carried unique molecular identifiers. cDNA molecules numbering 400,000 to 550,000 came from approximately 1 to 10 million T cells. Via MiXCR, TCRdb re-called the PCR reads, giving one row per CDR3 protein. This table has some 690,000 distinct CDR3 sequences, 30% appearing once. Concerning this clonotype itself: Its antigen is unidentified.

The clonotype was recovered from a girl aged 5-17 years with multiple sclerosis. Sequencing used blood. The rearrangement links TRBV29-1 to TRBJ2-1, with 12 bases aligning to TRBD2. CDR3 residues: CSPTSGRSSYNEQFF. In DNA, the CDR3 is TGCAGCCCAACTAGCGGGAGGAGCTCCTACAATGAGCAGTTCTTC.